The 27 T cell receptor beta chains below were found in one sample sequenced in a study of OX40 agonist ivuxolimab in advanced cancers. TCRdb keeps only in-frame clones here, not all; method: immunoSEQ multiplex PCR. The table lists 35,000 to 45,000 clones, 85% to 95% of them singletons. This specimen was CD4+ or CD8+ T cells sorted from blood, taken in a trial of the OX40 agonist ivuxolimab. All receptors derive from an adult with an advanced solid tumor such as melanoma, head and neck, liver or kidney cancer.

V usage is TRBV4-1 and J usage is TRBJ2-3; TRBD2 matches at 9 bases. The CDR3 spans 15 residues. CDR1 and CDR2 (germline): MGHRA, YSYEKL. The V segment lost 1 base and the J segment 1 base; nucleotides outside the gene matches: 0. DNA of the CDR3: TGCGCCAGCAGCCAAGTAGCGGGAGGCACAGATACGCAGTATTTT. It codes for CASSQVAGGTDTQYF.

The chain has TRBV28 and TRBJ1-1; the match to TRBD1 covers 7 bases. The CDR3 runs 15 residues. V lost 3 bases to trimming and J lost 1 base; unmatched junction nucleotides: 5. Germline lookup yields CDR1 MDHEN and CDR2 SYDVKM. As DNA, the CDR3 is TGTGCCAGCAGTTTCGCCCGGGACAGGAACACTGAAGCTTTCTTT. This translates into CASSFARDRNTEAFF.

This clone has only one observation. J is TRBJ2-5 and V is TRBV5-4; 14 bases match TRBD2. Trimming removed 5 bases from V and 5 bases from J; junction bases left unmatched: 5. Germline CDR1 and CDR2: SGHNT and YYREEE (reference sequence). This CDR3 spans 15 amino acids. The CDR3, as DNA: TGTGCCAGCAGTCCGACTAGCGGGAGGGGTGAGACCCAGTACTTC. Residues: CASSPTSGRGETQYF.

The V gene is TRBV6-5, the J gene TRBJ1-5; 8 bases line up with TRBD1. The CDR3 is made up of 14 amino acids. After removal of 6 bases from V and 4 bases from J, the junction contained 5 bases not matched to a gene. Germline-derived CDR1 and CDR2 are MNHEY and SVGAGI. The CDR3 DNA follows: TGTGCCAGCAGGGCGACAGGGGTTAATCAGCCCCAGCATTTT. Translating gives CASRATGVNQPQHF.

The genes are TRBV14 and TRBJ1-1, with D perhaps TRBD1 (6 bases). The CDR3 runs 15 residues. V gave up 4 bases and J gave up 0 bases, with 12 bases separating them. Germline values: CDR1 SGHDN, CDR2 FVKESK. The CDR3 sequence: CASSPGTPLNTEAFF. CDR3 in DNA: TGTGCCAGCAGCCCCGGGACACCTTTGAACACTGAAGCTTTCTTT.

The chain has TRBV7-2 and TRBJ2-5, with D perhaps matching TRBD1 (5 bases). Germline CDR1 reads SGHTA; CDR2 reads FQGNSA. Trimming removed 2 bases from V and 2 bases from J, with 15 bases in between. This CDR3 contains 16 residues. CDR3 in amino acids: CASSLNWWGRQETQYF. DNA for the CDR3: TGTGCCAGCAGCTTAAATTGGTGGGGCCGACAAGAGACCCAGTACTTC.

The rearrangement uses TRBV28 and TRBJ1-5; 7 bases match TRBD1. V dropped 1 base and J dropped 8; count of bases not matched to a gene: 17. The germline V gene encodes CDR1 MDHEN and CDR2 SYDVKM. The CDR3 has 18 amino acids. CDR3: CASSLLRRTDRQREPQHF. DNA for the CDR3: TGTGCCAGCAGTTTATTAAGGAGGACGGACAGGCAACGGGAGCCCCAGCATTTT.

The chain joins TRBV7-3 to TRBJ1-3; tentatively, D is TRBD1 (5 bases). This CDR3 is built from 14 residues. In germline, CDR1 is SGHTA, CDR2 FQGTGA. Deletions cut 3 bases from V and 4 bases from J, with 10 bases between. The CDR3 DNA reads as TGTGCCAGCAGCTTCAACAGGTTAGGAAACACCATATATTTT. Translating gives CASSFNRLGNTIYF.

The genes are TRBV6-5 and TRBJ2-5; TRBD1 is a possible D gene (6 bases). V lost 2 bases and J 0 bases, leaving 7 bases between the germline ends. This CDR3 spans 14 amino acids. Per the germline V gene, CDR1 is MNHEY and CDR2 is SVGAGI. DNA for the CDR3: TGTGCCAGCAGTTACGGGGACAACCAAGAGACCCAGTACTTC. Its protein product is CASSYGDNQETQYF.

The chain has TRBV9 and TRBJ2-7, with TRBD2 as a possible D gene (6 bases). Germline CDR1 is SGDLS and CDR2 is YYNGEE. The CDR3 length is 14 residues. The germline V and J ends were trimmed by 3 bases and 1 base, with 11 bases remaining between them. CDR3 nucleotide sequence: TGTGCCAGCAGCGGTAGGGACTCATCCTACGAGCAGTACTTC. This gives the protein CASSGRDSSYEQYF.

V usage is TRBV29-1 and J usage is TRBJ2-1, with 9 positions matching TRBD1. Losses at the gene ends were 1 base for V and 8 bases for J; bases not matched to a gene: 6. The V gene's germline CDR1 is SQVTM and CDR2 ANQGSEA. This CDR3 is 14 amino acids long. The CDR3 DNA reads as TGCAGCGTTGAAGCTCGGGGACAGGGCGATGAGCAGTTCTTC. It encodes CSVEARGQGDEQFF.

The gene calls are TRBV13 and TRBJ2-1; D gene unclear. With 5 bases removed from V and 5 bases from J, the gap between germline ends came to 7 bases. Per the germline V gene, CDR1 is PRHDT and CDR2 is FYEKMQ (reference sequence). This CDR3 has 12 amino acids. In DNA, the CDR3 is TGTGCCAGCAGCGGGTCAAACAATGAGCAGTTCTTC. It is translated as CASSGSNNEQFF.

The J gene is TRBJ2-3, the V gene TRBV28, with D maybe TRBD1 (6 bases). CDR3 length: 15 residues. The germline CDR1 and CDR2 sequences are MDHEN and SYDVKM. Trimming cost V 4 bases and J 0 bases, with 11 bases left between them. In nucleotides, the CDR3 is TGTGCCAGCAGTTCTTACAGGGTTAGCACAGATACGCAGTATTTT. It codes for CASSSYRVSTDTQYF.

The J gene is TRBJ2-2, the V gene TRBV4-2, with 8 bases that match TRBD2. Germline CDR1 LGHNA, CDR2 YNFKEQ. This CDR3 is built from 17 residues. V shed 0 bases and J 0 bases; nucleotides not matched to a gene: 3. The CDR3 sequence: CASSQESLAANTGELFF. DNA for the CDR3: TGTGCCAGCAGCCAAGAGTCACTAGCGGCGAACACCGGGGAGCTGTTTTTT.

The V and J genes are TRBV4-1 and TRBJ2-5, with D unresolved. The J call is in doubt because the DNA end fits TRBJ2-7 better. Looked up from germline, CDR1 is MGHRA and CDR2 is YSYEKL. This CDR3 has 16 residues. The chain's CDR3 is CASSQDRVEFAYEQYF. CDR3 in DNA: TGCGCCAGCAGCCAAGATCGGGTTGAGTTTGCCTACGAGCAGTACTTC.

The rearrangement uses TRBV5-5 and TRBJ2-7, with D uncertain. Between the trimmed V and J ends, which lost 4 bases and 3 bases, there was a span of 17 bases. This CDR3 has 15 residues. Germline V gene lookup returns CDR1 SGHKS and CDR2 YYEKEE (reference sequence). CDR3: CASSVRTVLVYEQYF. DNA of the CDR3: TGTGCCAGCAGCGTAAGGACCGTACTGGTCTACGAGCAGTACTTC. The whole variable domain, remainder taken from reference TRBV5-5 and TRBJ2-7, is DAGVTQSPTHLIKTRGQQVTLRCSPISGHKSVSWYQQVLGQGPQFIFQYYEKEERGRGNFPDRFSARQFPNYSSELNVNALLLGDSALYLCASSVRTVLVYEQYFGPGTRLTVT.

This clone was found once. CDR3 region: CASSLAGLDTQYF. CDR3 coding DNA: TGTGCCAGCAGCCTCGCAGGGCTAGATACGCAGTATTTT. The chain employs TRBV2 and TRBJ2-3, with a possible D match to TRBD1 (5 bases). This CDR3 comprises 13 residues. Trimming shortened V by 6 bases and J by 5 bases, and 12 bases separated the two germline ends. CDR1 and CDR2 (germline): SNHLY, FYNNEI.

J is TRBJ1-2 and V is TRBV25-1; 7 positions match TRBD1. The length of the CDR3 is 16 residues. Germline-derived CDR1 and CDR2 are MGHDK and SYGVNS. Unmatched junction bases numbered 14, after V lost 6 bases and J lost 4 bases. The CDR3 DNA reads TGTGCCAGCAGCCCCTGGGAGGGGGCGGAGGTCTATGGCTACACCTTC. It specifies CASSPWEGAEVYGYTF.

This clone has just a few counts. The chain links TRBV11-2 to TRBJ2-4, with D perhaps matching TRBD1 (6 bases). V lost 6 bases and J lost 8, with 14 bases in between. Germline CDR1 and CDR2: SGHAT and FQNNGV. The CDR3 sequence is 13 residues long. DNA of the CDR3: TGTGCCAGCAGAAGGACAGAGCTGTACATTCAGTACTTC. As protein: CASRRTELYIQYF.

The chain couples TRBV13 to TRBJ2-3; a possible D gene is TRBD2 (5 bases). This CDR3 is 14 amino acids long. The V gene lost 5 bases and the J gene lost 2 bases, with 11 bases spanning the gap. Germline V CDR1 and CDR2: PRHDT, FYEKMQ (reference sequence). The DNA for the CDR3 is TGTGCCAGCAGCCTGACGGACTTCACAGATACGCAGTATTTT. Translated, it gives CASSLTDFTDTQYF.

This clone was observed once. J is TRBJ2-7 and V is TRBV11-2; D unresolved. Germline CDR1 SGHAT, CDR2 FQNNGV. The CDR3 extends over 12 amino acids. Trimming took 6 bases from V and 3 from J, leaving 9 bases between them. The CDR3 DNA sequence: TGTGCCAGCAGTCCCACGGGCTACGAGCAGTACTTC. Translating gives CASSPTGYEQYF.

The CDR3 DNA sequence: TGTGCCAGTAGTATCTCTTTTCCAAACGATGTGGGTCAGCCCCAGCATTTT. This gives the protein CASSISFPNDVGQPQHF. The V gene is TRBV19, the J gene TRBJ1-5; no clear D. Trimming removed 3 bases at V and 6 bases at J, with 21 bases between. Germline CDR1 LNHDA, CDR2 SQIVND (reference sequence). The CDR3 consists of 17 residues.

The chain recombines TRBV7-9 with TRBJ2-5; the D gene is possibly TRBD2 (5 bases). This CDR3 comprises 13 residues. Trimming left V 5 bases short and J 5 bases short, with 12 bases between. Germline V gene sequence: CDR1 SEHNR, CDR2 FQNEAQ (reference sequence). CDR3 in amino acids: CASSRPDWETQYF. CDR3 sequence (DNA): TGTGCCAGCAGCCGGCCGGACTGGGAGACCCAGTACTTC.

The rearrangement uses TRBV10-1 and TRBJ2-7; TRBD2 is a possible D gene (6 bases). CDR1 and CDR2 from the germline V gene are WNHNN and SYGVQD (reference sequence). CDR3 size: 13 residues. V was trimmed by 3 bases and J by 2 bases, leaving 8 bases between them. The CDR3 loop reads CASSEGLTYEQYF. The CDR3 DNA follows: TGCGCCAGCAGTGAAGGACTAACCTACGAGCAGTACTTC.

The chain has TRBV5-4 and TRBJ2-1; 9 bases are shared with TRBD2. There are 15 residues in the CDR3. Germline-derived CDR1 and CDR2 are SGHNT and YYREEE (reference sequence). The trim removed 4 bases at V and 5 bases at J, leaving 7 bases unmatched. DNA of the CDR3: TGTGCCAGCAGCCCGACTAGCGGCTATAACAATGAGCAGTTCTTC. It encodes CASSPTSGYNNEQFF.

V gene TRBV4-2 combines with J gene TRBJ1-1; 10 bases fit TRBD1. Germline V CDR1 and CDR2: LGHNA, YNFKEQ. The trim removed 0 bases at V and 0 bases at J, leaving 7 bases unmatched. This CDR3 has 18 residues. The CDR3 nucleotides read TGTGCCAGCAGCCAAGATCTGGGACAGGGGCTAATGAACACTGAAGCTTTCTTT. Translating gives CASSQDLGQGLMNTEAFF.

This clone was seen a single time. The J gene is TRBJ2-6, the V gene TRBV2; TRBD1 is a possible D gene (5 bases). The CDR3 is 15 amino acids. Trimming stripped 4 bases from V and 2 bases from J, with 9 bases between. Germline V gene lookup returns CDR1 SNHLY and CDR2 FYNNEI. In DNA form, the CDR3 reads TGTGCCAGCAGTGCAGGGTTTCCTGGGGCCAACGTCCTGACTTTC. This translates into CASSAGFPGANVLTF.